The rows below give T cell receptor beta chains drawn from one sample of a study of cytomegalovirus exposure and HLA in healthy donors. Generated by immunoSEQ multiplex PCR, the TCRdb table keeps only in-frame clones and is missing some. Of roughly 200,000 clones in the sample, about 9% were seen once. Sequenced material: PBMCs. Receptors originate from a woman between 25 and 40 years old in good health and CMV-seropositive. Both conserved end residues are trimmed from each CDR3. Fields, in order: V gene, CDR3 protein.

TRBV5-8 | ASSRITTGGSNQPQH
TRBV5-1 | ASSLGTSGTYEQY
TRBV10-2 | ASRSGGTGNEQY
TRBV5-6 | ASSLGDRVQYGYT
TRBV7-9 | ASSPIQGLTEAF
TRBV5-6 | ASSLRGAQETQY
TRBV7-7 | ASSLGLAGGLESYEQY
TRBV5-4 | ASRAGTSGFTDTQY
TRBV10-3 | AISGAGGRVTEAF
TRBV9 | ASNLPGGKDYGYT
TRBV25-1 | ASSEYGTVNQETQY
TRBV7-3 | ASSLDRDTEQY
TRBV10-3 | AISEGSSVQIIGGELF
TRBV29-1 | SVWGWGTEAF
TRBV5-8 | ASSLKLAGGTDTQY